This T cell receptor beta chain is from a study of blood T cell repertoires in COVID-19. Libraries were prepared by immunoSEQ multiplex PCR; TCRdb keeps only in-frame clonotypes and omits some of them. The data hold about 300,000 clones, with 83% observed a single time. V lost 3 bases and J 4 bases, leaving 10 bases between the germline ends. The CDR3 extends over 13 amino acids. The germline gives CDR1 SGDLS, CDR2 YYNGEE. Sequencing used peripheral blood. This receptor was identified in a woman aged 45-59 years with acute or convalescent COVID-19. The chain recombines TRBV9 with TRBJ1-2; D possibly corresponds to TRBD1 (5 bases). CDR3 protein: CASSGEGLYGYTF. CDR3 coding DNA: TGTGCCAGCAGCGGAGAGGGACTCTATGGCTACACCTTC. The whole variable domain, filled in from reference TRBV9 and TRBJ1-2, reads DSGVTQTPKHLITATGQRVTLRCSPRSGDLSVYWYQQSLDQGLQFLIQYYNGEERAKGNILERFSAQQFPDLHSELNLSSLELGDSALYFCASSGEGLYGYTFGSGTRLTVV.